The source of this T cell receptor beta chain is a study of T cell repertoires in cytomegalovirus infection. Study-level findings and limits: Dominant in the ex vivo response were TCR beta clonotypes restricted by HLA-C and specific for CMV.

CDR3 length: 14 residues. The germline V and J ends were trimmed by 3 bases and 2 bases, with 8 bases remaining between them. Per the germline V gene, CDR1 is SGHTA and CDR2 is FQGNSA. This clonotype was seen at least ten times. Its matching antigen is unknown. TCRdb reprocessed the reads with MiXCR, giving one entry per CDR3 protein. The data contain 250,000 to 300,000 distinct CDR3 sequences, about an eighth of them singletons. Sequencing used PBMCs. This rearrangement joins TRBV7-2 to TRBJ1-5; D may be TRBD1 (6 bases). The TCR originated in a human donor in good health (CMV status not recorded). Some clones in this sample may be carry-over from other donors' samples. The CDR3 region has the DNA TGTGCCAGCAGCTTTCAGGGGCGCAATCAGCCCCAGCATTTT. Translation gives CASSFQGRNQPQHF.